The 26 T cell receptor beta chains reported below all come from one sample, sequenced in a study of T cell responses to AZD1222 COVID-19 vaccine. Sequencing was performed with immunoSEQ multiplex PCR; in TCRdb, only in-frame clones are kept and a portion is missing. The data contain roughly 100,000 clones, roughly 82% of them singletons. The sequenced sample was peripheral blood, obtained on day 0 of AZD1222 vaccination. Every receptor here comes from an adult in good health.

The rearrangement joins TRBV25-1 to TRBJ1-1; D is unresolved. V gave up 8 bases and J gave up 8 bases, with 12 bases separating them. The CDR3 runs to 11 residues. CDR1 and CDR2 (germline): MGHDK, SYGVNS. CDR3 residues: CASGPGAEAFF. For the CDR3, the DNA is TGTGCCAGCGGGCCCGGCGCCGAAGCTTTCTTT.

This chain connects TRBV2 to TRBJ1-1, with no clear D. V shed 7 bases and J shed 5 bases, with 14 bases lying between them. CDR3 length: 13 residues. Germline V gives CDR1 SNHLY, CDR2 FYNNEI. CDR3 protein: CASNIQRETEAFF. The DNA for the CDR3 is TGTGCCAGCAACATACAGAGGGAGACTGAAGCTTTCTTT.

V and J are TRBV2 and TRBJ2-7; no definite D call. Trimming took off 7 bases at V and 3 bases at J, with 13 bases between the two ends. Germline V gives CDR1 SNHLY, CDR2 FYNNEI. This CDR3 is 13 amino acids long. CDR3: CASIRRDGYEQYF. CDR3 sequence (DNA): TGTGCCAGCATTCGTAGAGACGGCTACGAGCAGTACTTC.

This chain uses TRBV9 with TRBJ2-1; D is perhaps TRBD2 (5 bases). V lost 0 bases and J 6 bases, leaving 13 bases between the germline ends. In germline, CDR1 is SGDLS, CDR2 YYNGEE. The length of the CDR3 is 15 residues. The CDR3 DNA reads TGTGCCAGCAGCGTAGTTGGGAGTCATGGCAATGAGCAGTTCTTC. This sequence encodes CASSVVGSHGNEQFF.

Notes on this clone: One junction end does not reproduce the germline sequence, and a read error may be involved. The chain uses TRBV7-2 and TRBJ2-5, with 9 nucleotides matching TRBD2. CDR1 is SGHTA and CDR2 is FQGNSA in the germline V gene. This CDR3 contains 15 residues. The CDR3: CASNLAGAGQETQYF. For the CDR3, the DNA is TGTGCCAGCAACTTAGCGGGGGCGGGACAAGAGACCCAGTACTTC.

The chain couples TRBV10-3 to TRBJ1-4, with D perhaps matching TRBD1 (5 bases). Germline CDR1 and CDR2: ENHRY and SYGVKD. CDR3 length equals 12 residues. V lost 0 bases and J 11 bases, leaving 7 bases between the germline ends. This CDR3 reads CAISESRDKLFF. In DNA form, the CDR3 reads TGTGCCATCAGTGAGTCCCGGGACAAACTGTTTTTT.

The CDR3 region has the DNA TGTGCCAGCAGTTCCCTCGGGGAGAGCACAGATACGCAGTATTTT. This codes for CASSSLGESTDTQYF. The chain links TRBV6-5 to TRBJ2-3; D possibly corresponds to TRBD2 (5 bases). This CDR3 has 15 residues. With 4 bases removed from V and 0 bases from J, the gap between germline ends came to 11 bases. In germline, CDR1 is MNHEY, CDR2 SVGAGI.

V and J are TRBV27 and TRBJ2-6, with D possibly TRBD1 on 5 matching bases. The germline CDR1 and CDR2 sequences are MNHEY and SMNVEV (reference sequence). V lost 2 bases and J 2 bases, leaving 10 bases between the germline ends. This CDR3 contains 16 residues. The CDR3 region is CASSLEFRAGANVLTF. In DNA form, the CDR3 reads TGTGCCAGCAGTTTAGAATTCAGGGCTGGGGCCAACGTCCTGACTTTC.

V is TRBV19 and J is TRBJ1-1; 9 nucleotides match TRBD1. J gave up 1 base and V 3 bases, and 6 bases lay outside the gene matches. The CDR3 is 16 amino acids. Germline V gene data show CDR1 as LNHDA and CDR2 as SQIVND (reference sequence). The CDR3, as DNA: TGTGCCAGTAGTATGCGGGGGGGACAGGGGAACACTGAAGCTTTCTTT. This encodes CASSMRGGQGNTEAFF.

This sequence joins TRBV27 and TRBJ1-3; the D is unclear. CDR3 length: 13 amino acids. The germline CDR1 and CDR2 sequences are MNHEY and SMNVEV (reference sequence). Trimming stripped 7 bases from V and 5 bases from J, with 12 bases between. CDR3: CASKDGDRNTIYF. DNA for the CDR3: TGTGCCAGCAAGGACGGTGATAGAAACACCATATATTTT.

The rearrangement uses TRBV5-6 and TRBJ1-1, with 7 bases identical to TRBD1. The CDR3 totals 12 residues. The V gene's germline CDR1 is SGHDT and CDR2 YYEEEE. V dropped 4 bases and J dropped 8; count of bases not matched to a gene: 5. CDR3 DNA sequence: TGTGCCAGCAGCACTGGGACAGTAGAAGCTTTCTTT. Protein sequence: CASSTGTVEAFF.

CDR3 residues: CASSVDSDLNGVSGQFF. The CDR3 DNA reads as TGTGCCAGCAGCGTAGATTCGGACCTTAATGGAGTATCGGGGCAGTTCTTC. This sequence joins TRBV9 and TRBJ2-1; no clear D. Trimming shortened V by 0 bases and J by 12 bases, and 25 bases separated the two germline ends. The CDR3 is 17 residues long. Germline V gene sequence: CDR1 SGDLS, CDR2 YYNGEE.

The chain combines TRBV27 with TRBJ1-3; D is uncertain. V lost 2 bases to trimming and J lost 5 bases, with 19 bases between them. The germline CDR1 and CDR2 sequences are MNHEY and SMNVEV (reference sequence). This CDR3 spans 17 amino acids. CDR3 region: CASSLEGVRVPRNTIYF. The CDR3 bases are TGTGCCAGCAGTTTAGAAGGCGTCAGAGTACCCAGAAACACCATATATTTT.

The chain carries TRBV11-2 and TRBJ1-1, with TRBD1 as a possible D gene (6 bases). Trimming shortened V by 3 bases and J by 0 bases, and 8 bases separated the two germline ends. The CDR3 sequence is 14 residues long. Germline CDR1 and CDR2: SGHAT and FQNNGV. CDR3 bases: TGTGCCAGCAGCTTGACAGGAGTGAACACTGAAGCTTTCTTT. Protein sequence: CASSLTGVNTEAFF.

V and J are TRBV7-9 and TRBJ1-1; the D is unclear. V lost 7 bases, J lost 3 bases, and 9 bases lay in between. Germline assignment: CDR1 SEHNR and CDR2 FQNEAQ (reference sequence). This CDR3 comprises 12 residues. CDR3 nucleotides: TGTGCCAGCACCCAGGCAGACACTGAAGCTTTCTTT. It yields the protein CASTQADTEAFF.

The chain recombines TRBV5-6 with TRBJ2-3; D may be TRBD1 or TRBD2 (5 bases each). The CDR3 sequence is 15 residues long. From germline, CDR1 is SGHDT and CDR2 YYEEEE. Trimming left V 2 bases short and J 0 bases short, with 10 bases between. CDR3 nucleotides: TGTGCCAGCAGCTTCGGCAGGGAGAGCACAGATACGCAGTATTTT. This gives the protein CASSFGRESTDTQYF.

The chain uses TRBV13 and TRBJ2-1; 8 positions match TRBD2. V dropped 7 bases and J dropped 8; count of bases not matched to a gene: 7. Germline CDR1 and CDR2: PRHDT and FYEKMQ (reference sequence). This CDR3 is 13 amino acids long. The CDR3 region is CASTSGRGDEQFF. For the CDR3, the DNA is TGTGCCAGCACCTCGGGGCGGGGGGATGAGCAGTTCTTC.

The chain links TRBV19 to TRBJ1-3, with 8 bases aligning to TRBD1. The CDR3 runs 17 residues. Germline CDR1 reads LNHDA; CDR2 reads SQIVND (reference sequence). The V and J ends lost 6 bases and 0 bases, in that order; junction bases with no gene match: 10. CDR3 DNA sequence: TGTGCCAGTAGCCTAAGGACAGGGACGAACTCTGGAAACACCATATATTTT. It encodes CASSLRTGTNSGNTIYF.

The V and J genes are TRBV28 and TRBJ1-2; perhaps TRBD1 as D (5 bases). Germline loops: CDR1 MDHEN, CDR2 SYDVKM. V was pared by 2 bases and J by 4 bases, with 8 bases between. The CDR3 extends over 13 amino acids. CDR3 DNA sequence: TGTGCCAGCAGTTTAGGTCAGGGCTATGGCTACACCTTC. It translates to CASSLGQGYGYTF.

This sequence joins TRBV25-1 and TRBJ1-2; D not certain. The CDR3 loop spans 13 amino acids. Trimming pared 4 bases from V and 5 bases from J, leaving 11 bases between. From germline, CDR1 is MGHDK and CDR2 SYGVNS. The CDR3 loop is CASSAGVLYGYTF. In DNA form, the CDR3 reads TGTGCCAGCAGTGCCGGAGTTTTATATGGCTACACCTTC.

This sequence joins TRBV7-8 and TRBJ1-2; D is unclear. The CDR3 runs to 13 residues. The V gene lost 2 bases and the J gene lost 5 bases, with 9 bases spanning the gap. CDR1 and CDR2 (germline): SGHVS, FQNEAQ. CDR3 DNA sequence: TGTGCCAGCAGCTTAATTCAAACGTATGGCTACACCTTC. Protein product: CASSLIQTYGYTF.

The chain uses TRBV7-9 and TRBJ2-3; D gene uncertain. The germline CDR1 and CDR2 sequences are SEHNR and FQNEAQ (reference sequence). V gave up 5 bases and J gave up 11 bases, with 14 bases separating them. The CDR3 loop spans 12 amino acids. CDR3 in amino acids: CASSPPGGQQYF. The CDR3 coding sequence is TGTGCCAGCAGCCCTCCCGGCGGCCAGCAGTATTTT. The whole variable domain, filled in from reference TRBV7-9 and TRBJ2-3, reads DTGVSQNPRHKITKRGQNVTFRCDPISEHNRLYWYRQTLGQGPEFLTYFQNEAQLEKSRLLSDRFSAERPKGSFSTLEIQRTEQGDSAMYLCASSPPGGQQYFGPGTRLTVL.

V and J are TRBV6-2 or TRBV6-3 and TRBJ1-2, with 8 bases matching TRBD1. Germline trimming cut 2 bases from V and 4 bases from J; bases unmatched to any gene: 6. This CDR3 spans 15 amino acids. CDR1 is MNHEY, CDR2 SVGEGT, per germline. For the CDR3, the DNA is TGTGCCAGCAGTTACGTGGGACAGGCGCGCTATGGCTACACCTTC. Translation gives CASSYVGQARYGYTF.

The V gene is TRBV6-2 or TRBV6-3, the J gene TRBJ1-1; TRBD1 is a possible D gene (5 bases). CDR3 length: 13 residues. V gave up 5 bases and J gave up 1 base, with 8 bases separating them. CDR1 and CDR2 (germline): MNHEY, SVGEGT. The CDR3 nucleotides are TGTGCCAGCAGTCCCGGGACGAACACTGAAGCTTTCTTT. Translating it yields CASSPGTNTEAFF.

The V call is TRBV4-3, the J call TRBJ2-7, with TRBD1 identical over 8 bases. The length of the CDR3 is 15 residues. With V trimmed by 0 bases and J by 7 bases, 8 bases remained unmatched. The germline V gene has CDR1 LGHNA and CDR2 YSLEER. This CDR3 is CASSQEDRANREQYF. CDR3 nucleotide sequence: TGCGCCAGCAGCCAAGAGGACAGGGCGAACCGGGAGCAGTACTTC.

This clone was detected once. The chain employs TRBV7-3 and TRBJ1-1; the D is unclear. Germline-derived CDR1 and CDR2 are SGHTA and FQGTGA. V gave up 8 bases and J gave up 1 base, with 11 bases separating them. The CDR3 spans 13 residues. The DNA for the CDR3 is TGTGCCAGCTCGGAGGCCCGGAACACTGAAGCTTTCTTT. Its translation is CASSEARNTEAFF.